This T cell receptor (beta chain) was identified in a study of synovial regulatory T cells in juvenile arthritis. The CDR3 spans 13 residues. Nucleotide data are not available. The germline V gene has CDR1 LNHDA and CDR2 SQIVND (reference sequence). TCRdb's copy holds only in-frame clones and misses some; the assay was immunoSEQ multiplex PCR. This sample's table has 9,000 to 10,000 clones. Regarding the study as a whole: Synovial Treg CDR3 sequences overlapped more with iaTregs than other circulating Tregs.

Worth noting for this clone: The antigen is not known.

The origin of this receptor is a donor aged 2-30 years with juvenile idiopathic arthritis. V gene TRBV19 combines with J gene TRBJ1-3. The specimen was Treg cells from blood. Subset denoted: remaining (HLA-DR-negative) circulating blood Treg cells. The CDR3 loop is CATSVSTGNTIYF.